The present T cell receptor (beta chain) was sequenced within a study of response to subunit inactivated influenza vaccine. Regarding the study as a whole: The authors offered the suggestion that each seasonal influenza vaccination recruits few new T cells.

One entry per CDR3 protein results from TCRdb running MiXCR on the RT-PCR reads. The sample records 800,000 or so distinct CDR3 sequences, over 20% being singletons. Per germline, CDR1 MNHEY and CDR2 SMNVEV (reference sequence). This CDR3 has 15 residues. Trimming removed 4 bases from V and 9 bases from J; junction bases left unmatched: 11. A remark on this clonotype: The antigen remains unidentified.

The receptor was derived from a man in his fifties who received an inactivated influenza vaccine. The V and J genes are TRBV27 and TRBJ2-4; 8 bases agree with TRBD2. Material: PBMCs from blood, obtained 5 to 6 days after vaccination. CDR3 coding DNA: TGTGCCAGCAGTTCAGGCGGGGCCGGGAGGGCCATTCAGTACTTC. As protein: CASSSGGAGRAIQYF.